The text below deals with one TCR beta chain. Antigen specificity is unknown. TCR sequencing used cDNA made by reverse transcription of extracted RNA. Method: immunoSEQ multiplex PCR; TCRdb's copy keeps in-frame clones and lacks some. The sample consists of some 180,000 clones, approximately 51% of them appearing once. Trimming stripped 0 bases from V and 0 bases from J, with 4 bases between. CDR3 length equals 14 residues. Germline V lookup: CDR1 SGHVS, CDR2 FQNEAQ. These data are taken from a study of CD8+ T cells in alopecia areata. For the study at large: Affected scalp percentage gauged treated patients' severity.

General observations from the study: Across lesional scalp, and particularly alopecia totalis/universalis, clonality surpassed that of normal scalp.

Treatment noted: oral pan-JAK inhibitor, 5-10 mg twice daily. The sample consisted of CD8+ T cells sorted from blood, taken at approximately week 52, from a patient treated with tofacitinib. The V and J genes are TRBV7-8 and TRBJ2-3; D not certain. The TCR sequence derives from a human donor with alopecia areata. This CDR3 reads CASSLAHSTDTQYF. The DNA for the CDR3 is TGTGCCAGCAGCTTAGCCCACAGCACAGATACGCAGTATTTT.